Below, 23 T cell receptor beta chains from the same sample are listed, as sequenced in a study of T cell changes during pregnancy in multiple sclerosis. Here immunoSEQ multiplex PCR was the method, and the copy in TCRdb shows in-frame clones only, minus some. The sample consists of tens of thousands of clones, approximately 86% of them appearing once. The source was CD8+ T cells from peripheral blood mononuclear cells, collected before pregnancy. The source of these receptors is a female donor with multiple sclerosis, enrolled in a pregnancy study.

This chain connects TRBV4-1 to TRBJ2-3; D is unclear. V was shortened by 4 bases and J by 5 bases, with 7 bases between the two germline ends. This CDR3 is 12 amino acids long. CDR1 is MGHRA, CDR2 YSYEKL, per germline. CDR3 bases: TGCGCCAGCAGCCTTTCCGGAGATACGCAGTATTTT. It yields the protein CASSLSGDTQYF.

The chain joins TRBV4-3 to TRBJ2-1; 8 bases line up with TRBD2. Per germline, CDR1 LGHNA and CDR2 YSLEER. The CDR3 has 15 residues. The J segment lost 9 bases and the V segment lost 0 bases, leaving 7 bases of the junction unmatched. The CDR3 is CASSQDRRGAGEQFF. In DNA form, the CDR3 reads TGCGCCAGCAGCCAAGATAGGCGGGGGGCGGGTGAGCAGTTCTTC.

The CDR3 nucleotides are TGTGCCAGCCGACTAGCGGGAAACACCGGGGAGCTGTTTTTT. Encoded protein: CASRLAGNTGELFF. The V call is TRBV27, the J call TRBJ2-2; 11 bases align to TRBD2. Germline lookup yields CDR1 MNHEY and CDR2 SMNVEV (reference sequence). Germline trimming cut 8 bases from V and 2 bases from J; bases unmatched to any gene: 1. This CDR3 has 14 residues.

The CDR3 DNA follows: TGTGCCAGCAGCTTAGCGGCAGGGGGTGAATATAGCAATCAGCCCCAGCATTTT. This gives the protein CASSLAAGGEYSNQPQHF. This chain joins TRBV7-8 and TRBJ1-5; 7 bases map to TRBD1. The trim removed 0 bases at V and 0 bases at J, leaving 8 bases unmatched. CDR1 and CDR2 (germline): SGHVS, FQNEAQ. This CDR3 comprises 18 residues.

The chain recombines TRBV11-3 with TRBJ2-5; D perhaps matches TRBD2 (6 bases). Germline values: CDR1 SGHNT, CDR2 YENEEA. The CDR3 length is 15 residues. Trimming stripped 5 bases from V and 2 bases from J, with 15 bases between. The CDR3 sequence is CASSPPAGLQETQYF. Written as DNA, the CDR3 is TGTGCCAGCAGCCCACCGGCGGGGTTGCAAGAGACCCAGTACTTC.

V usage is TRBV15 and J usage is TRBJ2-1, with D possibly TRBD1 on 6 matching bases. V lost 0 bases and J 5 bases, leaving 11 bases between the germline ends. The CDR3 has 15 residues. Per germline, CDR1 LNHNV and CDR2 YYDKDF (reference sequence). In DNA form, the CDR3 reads TGTGCCACCAGCAGAGATAGGGACATAGACAATGAGCAGTTCTTC. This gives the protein CATSRDRDIDNEQFF.

CDR3 bases: TGTGCCAGCAGTTCCCCCAACTTCTATGGCTACACCTTC. As protein: CASSSPNFYGYTF. The chain recombines TRBV27 with TRBJ1-2; D gene uncertain. Germline V lookup: CDR1 MNHEY, CDR2 SMNVEV (reference sequence). The CDR3 has 13 residues. V lost 4 bases to trimming and J lost 4 bases, with 10 bases between them.

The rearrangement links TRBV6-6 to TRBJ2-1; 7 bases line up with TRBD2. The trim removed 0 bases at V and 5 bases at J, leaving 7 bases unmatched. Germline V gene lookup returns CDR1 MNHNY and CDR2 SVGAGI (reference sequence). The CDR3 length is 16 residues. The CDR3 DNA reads TGTGCCAGCAGTTACTCGGGGGAGGGCCGCGACAATGAGCAGTTCTTC. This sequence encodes CASSYSGEGRDNEQFF.

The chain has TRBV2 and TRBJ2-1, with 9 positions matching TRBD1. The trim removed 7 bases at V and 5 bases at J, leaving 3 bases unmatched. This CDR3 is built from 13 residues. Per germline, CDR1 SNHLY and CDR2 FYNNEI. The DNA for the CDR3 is TGTGCCAGCACCTGGACAGGGGACAATGAGCAGTTCTTC. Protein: CASTWTGDNEQFF.

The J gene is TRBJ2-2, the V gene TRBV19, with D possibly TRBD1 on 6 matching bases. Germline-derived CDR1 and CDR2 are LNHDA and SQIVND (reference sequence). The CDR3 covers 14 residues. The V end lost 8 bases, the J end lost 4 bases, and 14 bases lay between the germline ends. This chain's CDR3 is CASWTASSTGELFF. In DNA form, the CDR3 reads TGTGCCAGTTGGACAGCTTCGAGCACCGGGGAGCTGTTTTTT.

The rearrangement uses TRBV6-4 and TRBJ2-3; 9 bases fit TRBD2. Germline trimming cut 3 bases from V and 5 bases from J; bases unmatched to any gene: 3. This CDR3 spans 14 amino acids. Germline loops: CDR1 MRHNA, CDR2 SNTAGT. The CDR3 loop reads CASSERGGQDTQYF. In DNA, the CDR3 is TGTGCCAGCAGTGAGCGGGGGGGCCAAGATACGCAGTATTTT.

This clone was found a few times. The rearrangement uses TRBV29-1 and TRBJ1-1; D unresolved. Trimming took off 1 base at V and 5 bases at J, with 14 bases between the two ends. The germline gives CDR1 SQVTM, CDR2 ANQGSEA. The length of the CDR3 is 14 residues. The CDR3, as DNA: TGCAGCGTTGAAGGAGCCGCCAGCGGGACTGAAGCTTTCTTT. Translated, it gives CSVEGAASGTEAFF.

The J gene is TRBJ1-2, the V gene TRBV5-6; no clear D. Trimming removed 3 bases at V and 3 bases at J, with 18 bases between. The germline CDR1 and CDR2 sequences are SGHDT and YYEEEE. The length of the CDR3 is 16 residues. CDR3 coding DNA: TGTGCCAGCAGCTCGTATACCGACACAACGCACTATGGCTACACCTTC. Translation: CASSSYTDTTHYGYTF.

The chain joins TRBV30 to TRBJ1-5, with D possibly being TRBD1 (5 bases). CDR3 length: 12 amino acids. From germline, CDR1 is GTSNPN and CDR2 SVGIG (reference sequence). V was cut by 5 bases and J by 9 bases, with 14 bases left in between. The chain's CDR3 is CAWDLAGRPQHF. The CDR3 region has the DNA TGTGCCTGGGACCTCGCAGGGCGGCCCCAGCATTTT.

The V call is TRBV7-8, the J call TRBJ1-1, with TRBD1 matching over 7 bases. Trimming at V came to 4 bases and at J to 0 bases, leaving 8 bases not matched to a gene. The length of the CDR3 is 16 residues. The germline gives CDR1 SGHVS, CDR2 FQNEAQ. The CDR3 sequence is CASSYRDSFMNTEAFF. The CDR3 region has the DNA TGTGCCAGCAGCTACAGGGACAGCTTCATGAACACTGAAGCTTTCTTT. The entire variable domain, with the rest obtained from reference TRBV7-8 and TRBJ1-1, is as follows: GAGVSQSPRYKVAKRGQDVALRCDPISGHVSLFWYQQALGQGPEFLTYFQNEAQLDKSGLPSDRFFAERPEGSVSTLKIQRTQQEDSAVYLCASSYRDSFMNTEAFFGQGTRLTVV.

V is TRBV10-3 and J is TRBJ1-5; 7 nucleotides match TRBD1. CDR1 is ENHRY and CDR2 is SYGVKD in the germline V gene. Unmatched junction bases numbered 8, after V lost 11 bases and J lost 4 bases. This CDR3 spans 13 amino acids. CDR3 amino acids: CAVGQEGNQPQHF. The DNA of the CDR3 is TGTGCCGTCGGACAGGAAGGGAATCAGCCCCAGCATTTT.

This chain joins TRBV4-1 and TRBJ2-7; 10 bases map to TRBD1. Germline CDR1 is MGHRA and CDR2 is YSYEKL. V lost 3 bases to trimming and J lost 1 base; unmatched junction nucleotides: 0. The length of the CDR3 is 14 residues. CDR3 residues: CASSQGQGSYEQYF. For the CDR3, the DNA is TGCGCCAGCAGCCAGGGACAGGGGTCCTACGAGCAGTACTTC.

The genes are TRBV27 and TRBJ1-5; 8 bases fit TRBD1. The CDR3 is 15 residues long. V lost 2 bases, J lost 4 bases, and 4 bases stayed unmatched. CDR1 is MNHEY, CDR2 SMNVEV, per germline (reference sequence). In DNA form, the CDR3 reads TGTGCCAGCAGTTTAGGGACAGGAGGGAATCAGCCCCAGCATTTT. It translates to CASSLGTGGNQPQHF.

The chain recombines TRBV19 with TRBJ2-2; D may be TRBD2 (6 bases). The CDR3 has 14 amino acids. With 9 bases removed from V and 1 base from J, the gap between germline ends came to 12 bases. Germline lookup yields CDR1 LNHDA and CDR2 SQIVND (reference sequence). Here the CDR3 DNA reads TGTGCCAGCCAGTCGGGGGTGAACACCGGGGAGCTGTTTTTT. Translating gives CASQSGVNTGELFF.

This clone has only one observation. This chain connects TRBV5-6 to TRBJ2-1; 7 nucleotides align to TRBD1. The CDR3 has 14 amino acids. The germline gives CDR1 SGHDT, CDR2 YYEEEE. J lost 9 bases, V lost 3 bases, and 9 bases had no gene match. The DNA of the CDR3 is TGTGCCAGCAGCTCCGGCACAGGGGTTGGTGAGCAGTTCTTC. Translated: CASSSGTGVGEQFF. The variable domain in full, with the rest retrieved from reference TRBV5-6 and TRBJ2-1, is DAGVTQSPTHLIKTRGQQVTLRCSPKSGHDTVSWYQQALGQGPQFIFQYYEEEERQRGNFPDRFSGHQFPNYSSELNVNALLLGDSALYLCASSSGTGVGEQFFGPGTRLTVL.

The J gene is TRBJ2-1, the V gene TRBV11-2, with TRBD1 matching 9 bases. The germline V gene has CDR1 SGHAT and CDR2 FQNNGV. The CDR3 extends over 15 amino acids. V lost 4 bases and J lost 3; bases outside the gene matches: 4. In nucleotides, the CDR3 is TGTGCCAGCAGCTCAAGGGACAGGGTCTACAATGAGCAGTTCTTC. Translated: CASSSRDRVYNEQFF.

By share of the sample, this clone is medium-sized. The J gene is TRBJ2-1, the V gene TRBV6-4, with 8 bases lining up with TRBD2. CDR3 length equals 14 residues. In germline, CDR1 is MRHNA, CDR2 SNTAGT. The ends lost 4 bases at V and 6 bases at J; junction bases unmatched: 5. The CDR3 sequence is CASSARGEGNEQFF. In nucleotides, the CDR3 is TGTGCCAGCAGTGCGCGGGGGGAAGGCAATGAGCAGTTCTTC.

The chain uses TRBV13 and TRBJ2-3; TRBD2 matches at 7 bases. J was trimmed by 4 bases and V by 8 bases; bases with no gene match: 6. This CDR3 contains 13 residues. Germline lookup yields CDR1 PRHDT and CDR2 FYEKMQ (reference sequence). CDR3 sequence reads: CASRDYTADTQYF. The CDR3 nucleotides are TGTGCCAGCCGGGACTACACGGCAGATACGCAGTATTTT.